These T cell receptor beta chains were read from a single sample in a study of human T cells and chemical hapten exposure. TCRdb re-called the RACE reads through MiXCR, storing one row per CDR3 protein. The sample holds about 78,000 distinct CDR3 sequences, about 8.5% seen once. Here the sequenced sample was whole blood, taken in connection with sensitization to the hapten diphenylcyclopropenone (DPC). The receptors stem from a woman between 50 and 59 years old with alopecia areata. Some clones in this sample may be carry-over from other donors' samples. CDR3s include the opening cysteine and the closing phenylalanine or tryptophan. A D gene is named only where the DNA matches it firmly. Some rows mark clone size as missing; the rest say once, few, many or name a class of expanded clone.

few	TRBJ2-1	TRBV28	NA	TGTGCCAGCAGACGATCCGACTTGAGGGAGCAGTTCTTC	CASRRSDLREQFF
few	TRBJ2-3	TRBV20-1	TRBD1	TGCAGTGCTAGAGGGGCAGGGGGCGACTCCATCACAGATACGCAGTATTTT	CSARGAGGDSITDTQYF
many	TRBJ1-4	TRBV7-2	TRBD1	TGTGCCAGCAGCTTAGCCATGACAGGGGATAATGAAAAACTGTTTTTT	CASSLAMTGDNEKLFF
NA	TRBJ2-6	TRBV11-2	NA	TGTGCCAGCAGCTTAGGGTTTCGCTCTGGGGCCAACGTCCTGACTTTC	CASSLGFRSGANVLTF
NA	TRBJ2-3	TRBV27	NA	TGTGCCAGCAGTTTATCAAGCGGCCTCACAGATACGCAGTATTTT	CASSLSSGLTDTQYF
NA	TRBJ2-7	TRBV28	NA	TGTGCCAGCAGTTCGCCAGGGCGCTACGAGCAGTACTTC	CASSSPGRYEQYF
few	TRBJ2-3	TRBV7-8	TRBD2	TGTGCCAGCAGCTTAGGGCAGCGGGAGCTGTTAGATACGCAGTATTTT	CASSLGQRELLDTQYF
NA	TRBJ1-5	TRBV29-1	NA	TGCAGCGTTGATTATAAAGCGCCTTCGGCCCAGCATTTT	CSVDYKAPSAQHF
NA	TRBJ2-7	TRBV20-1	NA	TGCAGTGCTAGAGCCCCTAGGACAGCTTACGAGCAGTACTTC	CSARAPRTAYEQYF
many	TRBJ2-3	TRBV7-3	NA	TGTGCCAGCAGCTTAGGGGGCAGGGGGGCCGTAGATACGCAGTATTTT	CASSLGGRGAVDTQYF
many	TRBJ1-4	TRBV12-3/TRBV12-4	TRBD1	TGTGCCAGCAGTTCAGGGGGCCGGAGGGAAAAACTGTTTTTT	CASSSGGRREKLFF
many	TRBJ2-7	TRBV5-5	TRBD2	TGTGCCAGCAGCATGACTAGCGGGAGGTTATACGAGCAGTACTTC	CASSMTSGRLYEQYF
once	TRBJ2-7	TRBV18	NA	TGTGCCAGCTCACAGCTCCATGAGACTAGCGAGCAGTACTTC	CASSQLHETSEQYF
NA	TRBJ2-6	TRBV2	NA	TGTGCCAACGGGACCACTAACGTCCTGACTTTC	CANGTTNVLTF
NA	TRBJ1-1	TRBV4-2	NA	TGTGCCAGCAGCCAAGATCCCCAGGTCACTGAAGCTTTCTTT	CASSQDPQVTEAFF
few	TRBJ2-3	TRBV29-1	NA	TGCAGCGTGATTGGGCTGGGCACAGATACGCAGTATTTT	CSVIGLGTDTQYF
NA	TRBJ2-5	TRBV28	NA	TGTGCCAGCAGTTACCCCCTGGATCCGGGGACCCAGTACTTC	CASSYPLDPGTQYF